What follows describes a single TCR beta chain. This clone was observed once. Which antigen it targets is not known. Base qualities are missing; no much larger clone stands one base away. The library was made by the immunoSEQ multiplex PCR assay. For the multiplex PCR, a mixture combining 60 forward primers for TCR Vbeta segments and 13 reverse primers for TCR Jbeta segments was used. A multiplex PCR assay on genomic DNA amplified the CDR3 region of rearranged TCR beta genes. Amplified TCR beta libraries were sequenced as 87-base-pair reads on the Illumina HiSeq System. Under the source paper's analysis protocol: In a later analysis, tens of millions of unique TCR beta chains were counted across the approximately 670 repertoires, and about 9.9 million of these chains were shared by at least two donors. Raw reads were error-corrected and collapsed into unique sequences with a nearest-neighbor algorithm that merged closely related sequences to remove PCR and sequencing errors. Alignment of CDR3 sequences to IMGT reference sequences was used to assign V, D and J gene segments. For a sequence to be retained, a match of at least six nucleotides to both a V gene segment and a J gene segment was required. A rearrangement was called productive if the CDR3 had no stop codons and remained in frame with V and J, and every other rearrangement was called non-productive. CDR3 was defined according to IMGT convention as the region running from the second conserved V-encoded cysteine to the conserved J-encoded phenylalanine. Sequences without an unambiguous match to a single V gene segment were excluded from the earlier analysis of approximately 600 of the donors. In an earlier analysis of 587 of the donors, a V segment was called functional when productive rearrangements were above 56.7%, and segregating when the standard deviation between donors exceeded 5%. A statistical classification framework was developed to diagnose cytomegalovirus status using the catalog of TCR beta chain sequences. A later analysis assigned V and J genes by comparing TCR nucleotide sequences with IMGT/GENE-DB human TR gene sequences. In a later analysis, CDR3 sequences and most-parsimonious VDJ recombination scenarios were assigned using the TCRdist pipeline. In a later analysis, each TCR beta chain was defined by its CDR3 amino acid sequence together with its V-gene family, and reads without a unique V-gene family were excluded. As a way to deal with suspected cross-contamination and a sequencing artifact, a later analysis dropped over 550 nucleotide sequences that were highly shared and had low generation probability. In a later analysis, a clonal expansion index was calculated for each public chain from normalized within-repertoire ranks of inferred template counts. Generation probabilities in a later analysis came from a VDJ recombination model fitted to out-of-frame rearrangements, and those results were checked against IGoR. In a later analysis, hypergeometric tests were used to score TCR-TCR, TCR-HLA and TCR-CMV co-occurrence, with a repertoire-size bias correction applied to TCR pairs. To estimate false discovery rates, a later analysis permuted the HLA or CMV assignments 20 times. In a later analysis, co-occurring TCRs were grouped using DBSCAN, with TCRdist sequence similarity added in when clustering inside HLA-allele-positive subsets. Repertoires with fewer than 30,000 or more than 120,000 public chains, plus five repertoires with anomalous nucleotide sharing, were excluded from co-occurrence clustering. Here the immuneACCESS table is served through TCRdb, limited to in-frame sequences with V and J called. Missing clones are a known gap in these copies; in checked studies unresolved V genes cover under half, and the rest lacks a known reason. From that table come the V and J calls and clone size; the DNA was used to work out D and trimming. The sample table lists about 170,000 clones, around 82% of them with a count of one. The ten most abundant clones make up approximately 1.5% of the sample.

This sample was included in a study of cytomegalovirus exposure and HLA in healthy donors (dated by TCRdb to about 2017). In the study overall: According to an earlier analysis of 587 of the donors, about 179 million T cells yielded 90 million to 140 million unique TCR beta sequences and 276 Gb of sequence data. An early release covering approximately 600 HLA-typed donors comprised about 310 gigabases of sequencing data and tens of millions of unique TCR sequences. The genetic ancestry cluster associated with self-reported Caucasian donors included approximately 85% of the 398 genotyped donors. The study aimed to test whether signatures of past pathogen exposure could be identified by cataloging public T cell receptors. The study profiled the T cell repertoires of more than 500 subjects by immunosequencing and related them to cytomegalovirus serostatus. Besides the first cohort of around 670 subjects, a separate validation cohort made up of over 100 different subjects was used. To predict cytomegalovirus infection status, the study brought together high-throughput TCR immunosequencing, statistical association of individual TCRs with disease status, and machine learning. To study patterns of TCR occurrence, a later analysis re-analyzed previously published TCR beta repertoires from 700 or so donors and added high-resolution HLA genotyping. Rather than using new phenotypic data, the later analysis identified candidate immune exposures from TCR beta sequences and from how often those sequences occurred across donors. An earlier analysis of several hundred of the donors applied high-throughput TCR beta sequencing to assess whether each TCR beta V gene segment acted as functional or pseudogenic. Donor age, sex, ethnicity and CMV serostatus were compiled alongside the repertoire data. A later genetic analysis took genome-wide SNP genotypes for about three fifths of the 666 donors and used that subset as a discovery cohort. All discovery cohort repertoires had been generated using a single sequencing platform. Both class I and class II loci were covered by HLA typing, at four-digit resolution. Typing coverage varied by locus: roughly 620-640 donors for A, B, C, DRB1 and DQB1; more than 500 for DQA1; approximately 570 for DPA1; roughly 470 for DPB1. Because of strong linkage in the cohort, roughly five DR-DQ haplotypes were treated as single units for association and clustering. On average, approximately 250,000 unique TCR beta nucleotide sequences were sequenced per donor among 398 genotyped donors of the cohort, with 15% to 20% of those sequences being non-productive. On the study overall, not on this receptor specifically: A later analysis found that most CMV-associated TCR beta chains appeared HLA-restricted, with HLA associations seemingly driven largely by CMV exposure. Because counts were too low, about 15 rarely observed V segments, including chromosome 9 orphons, were left out of the earlier analysis of approximately 580 of the donors. A later genetic analysis associated a missense DCLRE1C variant with V-gene and J-gene trimming of TCR beta chains, and an independent cohort replicated the association. Three of the identified cytomegalovirus-associated TCR beta chains were confirmed in vitro to be specific for cytomegalovirus antigens. An earlier analysis of approximately 570 of the donors showed that most TCR beta V segments appeared in productive rearrangements either about 87% or about 30% of the time, which broadly matched IMGT annotations. A further reported finding was that TCR beta sequences accurately predicted the HLA-A and HLA-B alleles for most subjects in the first cohort. Compared with equally common non-associated chains, HLA-associated TCR beta chains in a later analysis were more clonally expanded and had lower generation probabilities. Some IMGT-functional V segments, including TRBV6-2 and TRBV6-3, could not be distinguished by the 87-base-pair reads and were therefore excluded. According to a later genetic analysis, donors in an Asian-associated ancestry cluster had fewer N-insertions in productive TCRs than the approximately 670-donor mean. While some public TCRs were present in many individuals, most TCR sequences turned up only very rarely across donors. Immune exposure information for the cohort was limited to CMV serostatus. Several of the top co-occurrence clusters appeared to be linked to parvovirus B19, influenza, CMV and Epstein-Barr virus, according to a later analysis. Assigning TCR associations to individual alleles was difficult when HLA alleles, especially DR and DQ, strongly co-occurred. In a later analysis, TCR association rates were found to vary across HLA loci, with the most associated TCRs seen for DRB1 alleles and the fewest for HLA-C alleles. The classifier was reported to diagnose cytomegalovirus status with high specificity and sensitivity in both the original and validation cohorts. Correlated functional status among segregating V segments might be attributable to linkage disequilibrium, but an unknown experimental factor could not be ruled out. Specific HLA alleles were associated with roughly 16,000 TCR beta sequences at a false discovery rate of 0.05 in a later analysis. The authors suggested that the approach could potentially be extended to other disease states and immunological phenotypes. Sequencing depth was assumed to be roughly uniform across donors in the presence/absence analyses, though that assumption may not hold. A cluster of highly shared sequence variants was judged likely to be a technical artifact of the sequencing pipeline. The study listed 150 to 200 TCR beta chains as associated with cytomegalovirus. Only TCR beta chains were sequenced in this cohort, and the absence of alpha or paired-chain data limited detectable features. Because HLA typing was missing for some donors at each locus, association tests included only the typed subset.

The cohort consisted of 600 or so healthy bone marrow donors. All cohort members were sampled while nominally healthy, although unrecorded immune exposures were likely present. The donor tested CMV seronegative, placing the donor among the roughly 340 seronegative members of the cohort. A peripheral blood sample was collected from each donor, and TCR beta sequencing was performed on peripheral blood mononuclear cells. The Qiagen DNeasy Blood Extraction Kit was used to extract genomic DNA from the blood cell samples. CDR1 SGHAT and CDR2 FQNNGV were looked up in the germline V gene. From the cysteine through the phenylalanine, the CDR3 covers 17 amino acids. Only the CDR3 region is kept as DNA, spanning 51 bases read in frame from base 1.

The chain is assembled from TRBV11-2 and TRBJ2-5; the central 12 bases match TRBD1. The J call is uncertain, as TRBJ2-7 better fits the DNA end. The TCR originated in a male donor in good health and CMV-seronegative. The sequenced sample was PBMCs. The CDR3 corresponds to CASSLGQGALRVNEQYF. In nucleotide form, the sequence is TGTGCCAGCAGCTTGGGACAGGGGGCGCTAAGGGTCAACGAGCAGTACTTC.